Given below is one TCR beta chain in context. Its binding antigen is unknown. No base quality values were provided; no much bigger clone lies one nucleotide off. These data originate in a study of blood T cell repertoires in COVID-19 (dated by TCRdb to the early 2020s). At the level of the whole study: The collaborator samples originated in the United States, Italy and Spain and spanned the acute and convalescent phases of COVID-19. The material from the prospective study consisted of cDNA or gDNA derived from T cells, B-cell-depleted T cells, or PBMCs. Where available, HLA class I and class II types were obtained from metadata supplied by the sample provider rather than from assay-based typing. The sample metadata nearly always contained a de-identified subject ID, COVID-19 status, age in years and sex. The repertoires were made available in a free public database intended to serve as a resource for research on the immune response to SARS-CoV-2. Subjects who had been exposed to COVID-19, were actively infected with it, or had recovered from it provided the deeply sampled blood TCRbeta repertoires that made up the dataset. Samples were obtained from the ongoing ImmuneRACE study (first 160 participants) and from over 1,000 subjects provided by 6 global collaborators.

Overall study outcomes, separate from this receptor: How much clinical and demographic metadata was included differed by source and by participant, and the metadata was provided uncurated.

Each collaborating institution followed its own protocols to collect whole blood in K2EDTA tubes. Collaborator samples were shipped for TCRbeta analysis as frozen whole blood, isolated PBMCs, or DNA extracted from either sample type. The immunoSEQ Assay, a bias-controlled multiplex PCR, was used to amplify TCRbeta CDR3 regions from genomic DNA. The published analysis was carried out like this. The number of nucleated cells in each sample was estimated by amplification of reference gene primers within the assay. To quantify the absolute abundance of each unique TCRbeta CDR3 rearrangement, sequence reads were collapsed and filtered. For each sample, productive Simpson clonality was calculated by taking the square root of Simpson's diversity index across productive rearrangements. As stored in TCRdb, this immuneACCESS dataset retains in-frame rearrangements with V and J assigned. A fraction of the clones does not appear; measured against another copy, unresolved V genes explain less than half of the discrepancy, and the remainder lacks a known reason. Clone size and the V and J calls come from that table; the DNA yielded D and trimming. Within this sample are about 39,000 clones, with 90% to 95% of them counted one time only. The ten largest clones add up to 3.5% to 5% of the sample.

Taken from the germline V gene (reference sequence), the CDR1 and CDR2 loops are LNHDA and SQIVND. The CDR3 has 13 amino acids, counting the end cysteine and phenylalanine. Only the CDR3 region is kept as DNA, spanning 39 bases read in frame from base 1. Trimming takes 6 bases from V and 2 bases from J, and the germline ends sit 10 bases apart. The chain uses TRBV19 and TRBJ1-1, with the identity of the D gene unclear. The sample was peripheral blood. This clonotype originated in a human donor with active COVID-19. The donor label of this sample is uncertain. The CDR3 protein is CASSTGSNTEAFF. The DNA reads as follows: TGTGCCAGTAGCACCGGGAGCAACACTGAAGCTTTCTTT.